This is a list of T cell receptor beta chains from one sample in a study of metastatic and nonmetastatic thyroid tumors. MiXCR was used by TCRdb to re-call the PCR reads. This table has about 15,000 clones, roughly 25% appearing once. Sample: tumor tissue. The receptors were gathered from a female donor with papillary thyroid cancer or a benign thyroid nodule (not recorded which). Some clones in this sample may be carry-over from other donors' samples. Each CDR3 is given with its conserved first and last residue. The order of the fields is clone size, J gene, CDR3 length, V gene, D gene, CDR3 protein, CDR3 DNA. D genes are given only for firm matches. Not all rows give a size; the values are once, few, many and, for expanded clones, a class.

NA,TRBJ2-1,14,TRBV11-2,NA,CASSLEVFGNEQFF,TGTGCCAGCAGCCTAGAAGTGTTTGGCAATGAGCAGTTCTTC
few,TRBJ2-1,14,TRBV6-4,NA,CASSDLGGDNEQFF,TGTGCCAGCAGTGATCTTGGGGGAGACAATGAGCAGTTCTTC
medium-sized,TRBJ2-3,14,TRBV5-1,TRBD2,CASSPTSGTDTQYF,TGCGCCAGCAGCCCTACTAGCGGCACAGATACGCAGTATTTT
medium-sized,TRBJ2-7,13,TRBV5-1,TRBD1,CASSRGQTGEQYF,TGCGCCAGCAGTCGGGGACAGACTGGGGAGCAGTACTTC
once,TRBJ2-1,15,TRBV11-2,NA,CASSWKGRDMDEQFF,TGTGCCAGCAGCTGGAAGGGTCGGGATATGGATGAGCAGTTCTTC
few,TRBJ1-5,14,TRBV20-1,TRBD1,CSARDTGVGGPQHF,TGCAGTGCTAGAGATACAGGGGTTGGAGGGCCCCAGCATTTT
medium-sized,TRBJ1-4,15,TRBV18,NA,CASSPLQRQNEKLFF,TGTGCCAGCTCACCACTCCAGCGTCAGAATGAAAAACTGTTTTTT
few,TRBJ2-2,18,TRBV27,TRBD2,CASSQPPRAGGVTGELFF,TGTGCCAGCAGCCAGCCACCCCGGGCGGGAGGGGTCACCGGGGAGCTGTTTTTT
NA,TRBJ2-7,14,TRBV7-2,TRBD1,CASSPSTGVGEQYF,TGTGCCAGCAGCCCATCGACAGGGGTAGGTGAGCAGTACTTC
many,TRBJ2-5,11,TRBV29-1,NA,CSAPRSETQYF,TGCAGCGCACCCCGGTCGGAGACCCAGTACTTC
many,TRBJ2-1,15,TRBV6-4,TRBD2,CASSIGTAGGNEQFF,TGTGCCAGCAGTATAGGGACAGCGGGAGGCAATGAGCAGTTCTTC
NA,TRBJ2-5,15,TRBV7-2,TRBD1,CASSIGQGAQETQYF,TGTGCCAGCAGCATCGGACAGGGGGCTCAAGAGACCCAGTACTTC
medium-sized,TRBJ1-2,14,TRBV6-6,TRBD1,CASSYVGQGSGYTF,TGTGCCAGCAGTTACGTGGGACAGGGTTCTGGCTACACCTTC
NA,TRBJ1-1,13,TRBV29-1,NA,CSVCYKMNTEAFF,TGCAGCGTTTGCTATAAAATGAACACTGAAGCTTTCTTT
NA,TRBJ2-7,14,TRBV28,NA,CAITLGWVSYEQYF,TGTGCCATCACTCTAGGGTGGGTCTCCTACGAGCAGTACTTC
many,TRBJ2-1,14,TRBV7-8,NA,CASSLEHSLNEQFF,TGTGCCAGCAGCTTAGAGCATTCCCTCAATGAGCAGTTCTTC
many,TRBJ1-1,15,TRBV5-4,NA,CASRSVLHENTEAFF,TGTGCCAGCAGATCCGTCCTACACGAAAACACTGAAGCTTTCTTT
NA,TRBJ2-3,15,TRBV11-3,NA,CASSLDGGLVDTQYF,TGTGCCAGCAGCTTAGACGGGGGGCTCGTAGATACGCAGTATTTT
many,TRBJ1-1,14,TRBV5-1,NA,CASREVTVNTEAFF,TGCGCCAGCAGGGAGGTGACGGTGAACACTGAAGCTTTCTTT
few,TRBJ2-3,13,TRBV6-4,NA,CAISVQAVATQYF,TGTGCCATCAGTGTCCAAGCGGTAGCTACGCAGTATTTT
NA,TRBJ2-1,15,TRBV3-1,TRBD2,CASSVLAGGLGEQFF,TGTGCCAGCAGCGTACTAGCGGGAGGCCTTGGGGAGCAGTTCTTC
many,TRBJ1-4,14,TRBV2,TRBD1,CASKMGQGDEKLFF,TGTGCCAGCAAAATGGGACAGGGGGATGAAAAACTGTTTTTT
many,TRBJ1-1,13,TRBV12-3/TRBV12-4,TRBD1,CASSGQGATEAFF,TGTGCCAGCAGCGGACAGGGGGCGACTGAAGCTTTCTTT
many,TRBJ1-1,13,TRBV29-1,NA,CSATSEWKSEAFF,TGCAGCGCTACGAGTGAGTGGAAGTCTGAAGCTTTCTTT
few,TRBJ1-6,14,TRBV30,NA,CAWSLGQPYSPLHF,TGTGCCTGGAGCCTTGGACAGCCTTATTCACCCCTCCACTTT
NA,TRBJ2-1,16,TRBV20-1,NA,CSAAQLSASSYNEQFF,TGCAGTGCCGCCCAGTTAAGCGCCAGCTCCTACAATGAGCAGTTCTTC
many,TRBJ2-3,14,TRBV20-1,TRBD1,CSAKAGTGMDTQYF,TGCAGTGCTAAAGCCGGGACAGGTATGGATACGCAGTATTTT
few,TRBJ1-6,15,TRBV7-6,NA,CASSLGGRNNSPLHF,TGTGCCAGCAGCTTAGGCGGACGGAATAATTCACCCCTCCACTTT
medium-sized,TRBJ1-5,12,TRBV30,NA,CAWRGPNQPQHF,TGTGCCTGGAGAGGACCGAATCAGCCCCAGCATTTT
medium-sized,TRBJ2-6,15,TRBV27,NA,CASSSRGSGANVLTF,TGTGCCAGCAGTTCCAGGGGATCTGGGGCCAACGTCCTGACTTTC
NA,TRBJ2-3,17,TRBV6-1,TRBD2,CASSEGLAGGPRDTQYF,TGTGCCAGCAGTGAGGGACTAGCGGGAGGGCCGAGAGATACGCAGTATTTT
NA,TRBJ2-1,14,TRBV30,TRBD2,CAWSWGGLRFEQFF,TGTGCCTGGAGTTGGGGAGGGTTGAGGTTCGAGCAGTTCTTC
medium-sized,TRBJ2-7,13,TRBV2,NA,CASSEAGVPEQYF,TGTGCCAGCAGTGAAGCTGGAGTTCCGGAGCAGTACTTC
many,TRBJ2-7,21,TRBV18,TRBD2,CASSLGQRTSGRGRISYEQYF,TGTGCCAGCTCACTGGGGCAGAGGACTAGCGGGAGAGGAAGGATCTCCTACGAGCAGTACTTC
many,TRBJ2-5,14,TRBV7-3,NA,CASSPWSRPETQYF,TGTGCCAGCAGCCCCTGGTCGCGGCCAGAGACCCAGTACTTC
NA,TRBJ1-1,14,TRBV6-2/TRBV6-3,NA,CASSRTEGYTEAFF,TGTGCCAGCAGTCGAACCGAAGGGTACACTGAAGCTTTCTTT
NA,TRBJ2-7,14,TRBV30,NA,CAWSVFVGGYEQYF,TGTGCCTGGAGTGTTTTTGTTGGGGGCTACGAGCAGTACTTC
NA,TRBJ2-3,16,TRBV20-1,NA,CSARDGSGARPDTQYF,TGCAGTGCTAGAGATGGTTCGGGAGCGCGCCCAGATACGCAGTATTTT
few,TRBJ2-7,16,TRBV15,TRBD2,CATSRGLSGSHGEQYF,TGTGCCACCAGCAGAGGGTTGAGCGGGAGCCACGGCGAGCAGTACTTC
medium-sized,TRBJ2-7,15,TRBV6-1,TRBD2,CASSSLGGARYEQYF,TGTGCCAGCAGCTCCCTCGGGGGGGCGCGGTACGAGCAGTACTTC
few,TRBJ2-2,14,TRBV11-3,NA,CASRRDVNTGELFF,TGTGCCAGCAGACGGGACGTCAACACCGGGGAGCTGTTTTTT
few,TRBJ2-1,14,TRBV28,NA,CASRPSGTYNEQFF,TGTGCCAGCAGACCAAGCGGAACCTACAATGAGCAGTTCTTC
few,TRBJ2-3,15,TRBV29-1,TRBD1,CSVEEGTGYPDTQYF,TGCAGCGTTGAAGAGGGGACAGGATATCCAGATACGCAGTATTTT
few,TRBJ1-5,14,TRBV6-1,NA,CASSQFHREQPQHF,TGTGCCAGCAGTCAATTCCACAGGGAACAGCCCCAGCATTTT
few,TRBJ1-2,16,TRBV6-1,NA,CASSEAVEGANYGYTF,TGTGCCAGCAGTGAAGCGGTAGAGGGGGCTAACTATGGCTACACCTTC
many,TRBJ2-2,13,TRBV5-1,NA,CASRQGITGELFF,TGCGCCAGCAGACAGGGTATCACCGGGGAGCTGTTTTTT
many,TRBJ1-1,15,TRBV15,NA,CATSRDQGTNTEAFF,TGTGCCACCAGCAGAGATCAGGGGACGAACACTGAAGCTTTCTTT
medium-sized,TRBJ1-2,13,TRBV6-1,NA,CASSLRDGYGYTF,TGTGCCAGCAGTCTCCGGGACGGCTATGGCTACACCTTC
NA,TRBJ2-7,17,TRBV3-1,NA,CASSQERTRDPSYEQYF,TGTGCCAGCAGCCAAGAACGCACGCGGGATCCCTCCTACGAGCAGTACTTC
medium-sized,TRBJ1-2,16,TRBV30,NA,CAWSVEGGQEVYGYTF,TGTGCCTGGAGTGTAGAGGGGGGGCAGGAGGTCTATGGCTACACCTTC
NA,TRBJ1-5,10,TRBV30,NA,CAWRSQPQHF,TGTGCCTGGCGGAGTCAGCCCCAGCATTTT
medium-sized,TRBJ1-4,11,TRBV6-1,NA,CASKKGEKLFF,TGTGCCAGCAAGAAAGGGGAAAAACTGTTTTTT
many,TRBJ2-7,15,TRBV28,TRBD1,CASSLWTGGSYEQYF,TGTGCCAGCAGTTTATGGACAGGGGGCTCCTACGAGCAGTACTTC